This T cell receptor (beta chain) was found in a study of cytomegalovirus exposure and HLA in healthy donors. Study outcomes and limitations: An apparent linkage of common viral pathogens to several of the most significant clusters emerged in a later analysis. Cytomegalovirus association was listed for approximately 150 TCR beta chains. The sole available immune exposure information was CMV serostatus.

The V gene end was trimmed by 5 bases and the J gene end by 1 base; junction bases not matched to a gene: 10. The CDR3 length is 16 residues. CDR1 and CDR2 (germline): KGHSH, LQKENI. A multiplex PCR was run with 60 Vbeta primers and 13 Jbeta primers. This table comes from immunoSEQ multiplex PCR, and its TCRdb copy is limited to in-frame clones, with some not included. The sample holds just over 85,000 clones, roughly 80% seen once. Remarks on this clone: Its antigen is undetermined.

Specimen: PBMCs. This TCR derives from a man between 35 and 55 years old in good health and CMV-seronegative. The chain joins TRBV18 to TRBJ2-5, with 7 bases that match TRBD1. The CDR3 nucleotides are TGTGCCAGCTCATCCAACTCCCGGACAGGCCAAGAGACCCAGTACTTC. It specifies CASSSNSRTGQETQYF.